This T cell receptor (beta chain) came from a study of T cell responses to AZD1222 COVID-19 vaccine. Study findings and constraints: The breadth and depth of Spike-specific TCRs increased once two AZD1222 doses had been given. It should be noted that donors were predominantly white British and more often female, and clonal diversity was possibly underestimated.

In the case of this clone: Antigen: not known.

Profiled with immunoSEQ multiplex PCR; TCRdb holds only in-frame clones, not every one. Of more than 100,000 clones in the sample, more than 85% were seen once. This specimen was peripheral blood, taken 28 days after the second AZD1222 dose. The source is an adult who received the AZD1222 COVID-19 vaccine.

The CDR3 bases are TGCGCCAGCTCCCCTACAGGGAATAGAGGAGTTGGCTACACCTTC. Its translation is CASSPTGNRGVGYTF. The chain employs TRBV5-1 and TRBJ1-2, with a tentative D call TRBD1 (6 bases). Trimming took 7 bases from V and 7 from J, leaving 23 bases between them. Germline V lookup: CDR1 SGHRS, CDR2 YFSETQ. The CDR3 extends over 15 amino acids.